This T cell receptor (beta chain) was observed in a study of Graves' ophthalmopathy and Graves' hyperthyroidism. Regarding the study as a whole: Ophthalmopathy could be told apart from stable hyperthyroidism by a 13-signature model (about 89% sensitivity, around 80% specificity). Blood also carried most expanded thyroid clonotypes exceeding 0.001 frequency.

Germline CDR1 reads SQVTM; CDR2 reads ANQGSEA. The CDR3 is 12 amino acids. Ophthalmopathy donors showed moderate-to-severe activity, CAS ≥3, NOSPECS ≥4 and a duration under 3 months. Orbital computed tomography, thyroid ultrasound, TRAb, serum thyroxine and clinical symptoms formed the basis of diagnosis. Regarding this clonotype: Its antigen remains unknown.

RNA served as the template for amplifying TCR beta CDR3 regions. After a first-round RT-PCR with HTBI primers, a second-round multiplex PCR was run. TCRdb redid the calling of the multiplex PCR reads with MiXCR, one entry per CDR3 protein. The sample records roughly 700,000 distinct CDR3 sequences, about 44% being singletons. This receptor was obtained from an adult man with Graves' ophthalmopathy. The V call is TRBV29-1, the J call TRBJ2-7, with a weak D call TRBD1 (6 bases). TRBJ2-1 explains the end of the DNA better; the J call may be wrong. The sequencing sample was made of peripheral blood. The CDR3 is CSVRDTLLEQFF. CDR3 nucleotide sequence: TGCAGCGTTCGGGACACCCTGCTTGAGCAGTTCTTC.